This T cell receptor beta chain stems from a study of CD8+ T cells in alopecia areata (dated by TCRdb to the late 2010s). As for the study more broadly: The treated patients took part in an open-label pilot trial in which moderate-to-severe alopecia areata was treated with oral tofacitinib at 5 to 10 mg twice daily. Patients stayed on tofacitinib for 6 to 18 months and then had 6 months of follow-up off drug so that delayed response and recurrence could be assessed. The SALT score, which quantifies the percentage of affected scalp surface area, was used to measure disease severity in treated patients. The study used high-throughput TCRbeta sequencing to examine T cell clonal expansion in alopecia areata, in both the C3H/HeJ mouse model and human patients. In humans, TCRbeta sequencing was performed on scalp tissue and on sorted CD4+ and CD8+ peripheral blood T cells from healthy controls and from patients with patchy or totalis/universalis alopecia areata. Patients on tofacitinib were biopsied at baseline and after 4 and 24 weeks of treatment, and several of the patients also had a later scalp biopsy. Scalp clonality was compared among normal scalp (n=4), patchy alopecia areata scalp (n=8), and alopecia totalis/universalis scalp (n=8). The RNA source kit depended on sample type: the PAXgene miRNA kit for fixed scalp, the miRNeasy kit for PBMCs, and the RNeasy kit for mouse skin. TCRbeta CDR3 regions were amplified by immunoSEQ multiplex PCR with 35 Vbeta forward and 13 Jbeta reverse primers.

CDR1 and CDR2 are read off the germline V gene as SNHLY and FYNNEI. There are 15 amino acids in the CDR3, from cysteine to phenylalanine inclusive. Only CDR3 DNA is held: 45 bases, read in frame from base 1. V is trimmed back by 6 bases and J by 5 bases, and the junction contains 9 bases that no gene match accounts for. Regarding this clone: Its antigen target is currently unknown. No quality values exist for individual bases; no much larger clone is one base distant.

Read against the paper, the sample's treatment or condition label means: oral pan-JAK inhibitor, 5-10 mg twice daily. Lesional scalp punch biopsies and peripheral blood were obtained from alopecia areata patients. PBMCs were isolated by density centrifugation and stained for CD3, CD4 and CD8, and CD4+ and CD8+ T cells were sorted on a FACSAria. Receptor amplification or capture employed the immunoSEQ multiplex PCR assay. To provide template for TCR sequencing, every sample had RNA extracted and reverse transcribed into cDNA. First-strand cDNA was synthesized using SuperScript III with a 2:1 mix of oligo-dT and random hexamers. A synthetic immune receptor repertoire was used to measure amplification bias, and any remaining bias was corrected computationally. On the authors' methods: Raw reads were preprocessed to remove errors, and CDR3 was defined according to IMGT conventions as the region from the conserved cysteine to phenylalanine. Clonality was calculated as 1 minus Shannon entropy normalized by log2 of the number of productive unique TCRs. Whether each scalp clone was CD4 or CD8 was inferred by checking scalp TCRbeta sequences against the CD4 and CD8 repertoires from sorted blood. TCRdb re-hosts the immuneACCESS table, in-frame sequences only. Its copies lack some clones; in the studies checked, an unresolved V gene accounts for under half of them, and the cause for the rest is not known. That table furnishes V, J and clone size, whereas the DNA furnished D and trimming. The sample table shows some 200,000 clones, and approximately 45% are seen once. Jointly, the top ten make up over 2.5% of the sample.

Overall results and qualifications from the work: Because the treated cohort was small and had only one nonresponder, larger studies are needed to examine links between baseline CD8+ expansion and response. Compared with mice, TCR sequences shared between patients were less clear, possibly partly because of HLA diversity across the patient population. Compared with normal scalp, lesional scalp, particularly in alopecia totalis/universalis, had higher clonality and more expanded CD8+ clones, which suggests antigenic drive. Unlike mouse skin, which is dominated by gammadelta T cells, normal human skin has resident alphabeta T cells that are also sequenced, and this complicates analysis of the scalp TCR repertoire. With tofacitinib, both scalp clonality and the number of expanded CD8+ clones among the top 100 scalp clones went down significantly. Many expanded lesional clones persisted in scalp and blood during tofacitinib treatment, which may partly explain relapse after stopping treatment.

The sequence is built from TRBV2 and TRBJ2-1, with 8 junctional bases fitting TRBD1. This TCR came from a human donor with alopecia areata. The sample consisted of CD4+ T cells sorted from blood, taken at roughly week 36, from a patient treated with tofacitinib. The bases read TGTGCCAGCAGCAAGAGGTCGGGACAGGACAATGAGCAGTTCTTC. Its coded protein is CASSKRSGQDNEQFF.